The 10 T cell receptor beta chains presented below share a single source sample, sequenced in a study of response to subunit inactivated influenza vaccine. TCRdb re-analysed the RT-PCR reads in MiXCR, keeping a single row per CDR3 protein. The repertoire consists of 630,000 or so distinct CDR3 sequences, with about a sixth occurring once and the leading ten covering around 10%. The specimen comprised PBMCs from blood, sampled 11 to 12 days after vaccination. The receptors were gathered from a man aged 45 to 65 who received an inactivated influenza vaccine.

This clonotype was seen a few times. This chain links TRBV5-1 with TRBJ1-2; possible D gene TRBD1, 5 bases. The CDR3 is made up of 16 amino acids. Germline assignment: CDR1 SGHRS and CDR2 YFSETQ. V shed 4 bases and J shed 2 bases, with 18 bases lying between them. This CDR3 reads CASSRGLKGPNYGYTF. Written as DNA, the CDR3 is TGCGCCAGCAGCCGGGGACTCAAGGGACCGAACTATGGCTACACCTTC.

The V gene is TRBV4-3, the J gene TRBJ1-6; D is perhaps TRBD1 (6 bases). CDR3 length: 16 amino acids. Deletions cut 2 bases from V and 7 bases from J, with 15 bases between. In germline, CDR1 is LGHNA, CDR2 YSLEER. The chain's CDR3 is CASSQRLQGPNSPLHF. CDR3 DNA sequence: TGCGCCAGCAGCCAAAGGTTACAGGGTCCGAATTCACCCCTCCACTTT.

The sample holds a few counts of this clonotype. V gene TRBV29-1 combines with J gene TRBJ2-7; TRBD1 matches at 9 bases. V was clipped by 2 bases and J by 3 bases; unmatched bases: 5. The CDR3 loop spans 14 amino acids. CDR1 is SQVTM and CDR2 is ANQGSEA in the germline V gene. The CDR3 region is CSVEIVDRGYEQYF. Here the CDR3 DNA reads TGCAGCGTTGAAATAGTGGACAGGGGCTACGAGCAGTACTTC.

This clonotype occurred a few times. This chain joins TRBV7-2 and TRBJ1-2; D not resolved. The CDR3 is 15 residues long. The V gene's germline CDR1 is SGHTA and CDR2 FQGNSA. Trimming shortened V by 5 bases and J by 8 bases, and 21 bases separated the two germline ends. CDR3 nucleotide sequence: TGTGCCAGCAGCCCGACAATGGGCACCACCCGGGGCTACACCTTC. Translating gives CASSPTMGTTRGYTF.

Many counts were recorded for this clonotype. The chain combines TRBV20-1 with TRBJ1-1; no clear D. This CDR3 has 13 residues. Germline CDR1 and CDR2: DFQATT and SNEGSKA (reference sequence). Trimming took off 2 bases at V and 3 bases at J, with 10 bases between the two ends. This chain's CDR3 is CSARPDVHTEAFF. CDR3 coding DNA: TGCAGTGCTAGACCCGACGTACACACTGAAGCTTTCTTT.

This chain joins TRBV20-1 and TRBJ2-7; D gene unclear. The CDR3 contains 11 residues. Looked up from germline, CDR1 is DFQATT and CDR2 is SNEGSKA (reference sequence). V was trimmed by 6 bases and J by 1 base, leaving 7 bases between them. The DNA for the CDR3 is TGCAGTGCGCAGATATCCTACGAGCAGTACTTC. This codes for CSAQISYEQYF.

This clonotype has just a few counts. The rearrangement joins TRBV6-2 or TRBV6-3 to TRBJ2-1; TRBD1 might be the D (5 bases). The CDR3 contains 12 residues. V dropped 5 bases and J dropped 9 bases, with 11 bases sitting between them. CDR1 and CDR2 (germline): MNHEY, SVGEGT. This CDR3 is CASSPGAGEQFF. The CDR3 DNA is TGTGCCAGCAGTCCTGGGGCTGGTGAGCAGTTCTTC.

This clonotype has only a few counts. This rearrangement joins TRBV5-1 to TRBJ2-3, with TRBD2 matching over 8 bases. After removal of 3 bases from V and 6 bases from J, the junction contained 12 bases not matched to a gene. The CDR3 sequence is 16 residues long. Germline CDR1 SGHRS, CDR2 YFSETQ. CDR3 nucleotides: TGCGCCAGCAGCTCCGGAAATAGCGGGGTGGGGGATACGCAGTATTTT. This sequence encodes CASSSGNSGVGDTQYF.

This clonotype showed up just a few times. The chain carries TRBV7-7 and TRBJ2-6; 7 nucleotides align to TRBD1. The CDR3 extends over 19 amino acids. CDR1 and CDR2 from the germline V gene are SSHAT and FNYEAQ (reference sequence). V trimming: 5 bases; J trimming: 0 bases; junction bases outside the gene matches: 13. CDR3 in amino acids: CASSATTGTAYSGANVLTF. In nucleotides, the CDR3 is TGTGCCAGCAGCGCTACTACCGGGACAGCATACTCTGGGGCCAACGTCCTGACTTTC. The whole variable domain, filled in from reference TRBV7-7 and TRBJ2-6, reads GAGVSQSPRYKVTKRGQDVTLRCDPISSHATLYWYQQALGQGPEFLTYFNYEAQPDKSGLPSDRFSAERPEGSISTLTIQRTEQRDSAMYRCASSATTGTAYSGANVLTFGAGSRLTVL.

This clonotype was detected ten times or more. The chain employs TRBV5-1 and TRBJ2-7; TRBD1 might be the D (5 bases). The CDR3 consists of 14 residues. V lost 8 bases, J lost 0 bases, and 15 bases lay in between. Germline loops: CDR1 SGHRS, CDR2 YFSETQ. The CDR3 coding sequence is TGCGCCAGTTTGGGGCGGACACCCTCCTACGAGCAGTACTTC. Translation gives CASLGRTPSYEQYF.